This T cell receptor (beta chain) emerged from a study of shared clonotypes between healthy human individuals. With regard to this clone: Its antigen is unknown. The same CDR3 is also encoded by other DNA sequences in this sample.

Study conclusions and caveats: Sampling was confined to blood; repertoires within tissues likely differ. All-four-donor shared clonotypes had higher generation probabilities than non-shared clonotypes did.

Trimming removed 5 bases at V and 1 base at J, with 8 bases between. This CDR3 is built from 13 residues. Per germline, CDR1 SGHAT and CDR2 FQDESV (reference sequence). All donors qualified as healthy HIV-negative adults and had experienced no recent acute infections or vaccinations. Deep level was the assay's run setting. TCRdb's copy holds only in-frame clones and misses some; the assay was immunoSEQ multiplex PCR. Here the sample spans about 2.3 million clones, 85% to 95% being singletons. The chain combines TRBV11-1 with TRBJ1-1; TRBD1 might be the D (5 bases). The sequence was collected from a man aged 18 to 30 in good health. Some clones in this sample may be carry-over from other donors' samples. Sequencing used naive CD4+ T cells from PBMCs. Subset defined: CD45RA+ positively selected. CDR3 nucleotide sequence: TGTGCCAGCAGCCTCCAGGGGAACACTGAAGCTTTCTTT. This translates into CASSLQGNTEAFF.